The 31 T cell receptor beta chains given below trace back to one sample, sequenced in a study of cytotoxic CD8 clonotypes in ibrutinib-treated CLL. Here immunoSEQ multiplex PCR was the method, and the copy in TCRdb shows in-frame clones only, minus some. The sample records more than 55,000 clones, approximately 75% being singletons. The material sequenced was PBMCs, taken after 12 months of ibrutinib treatment. These receptors originate from a human donor with chronic lymphocytic leukemia.

The chain carries TRBV19 and TRBJ1-2; D is undetermined. The CDR3 sequence is 10 residues long. Trimming cost V 8 bases and J 4 bases, with 5 bases left between them. The germline CDR1 and CDR2 sequences are LNHDA and SQIVND (reference sequence). The DNA of the CDR3 is TGTGCCAGTTTCAGCTATGGCTACACCTTC. Residues: CASFSYGYTF.

V is TRBV6-6 and J is TRBJ2-5; TRBD1 is a possible D gene (6 bases). CDR3 size: 14 residues. V was clipped by 4 bases and J by 5 bases, with 14 bases between them. From germline, CDR1 is MNHNY and CDR2 SVGAGI (reference sequence). CDR3 residues: CASSSTRGYETQYF. CDR3 DNA sequence: TGTGCCAGCAGTTCGACCAGGGGCTATGAGACCCAGTACTTC.

This chain uses TRBV7-9 with TRBJ2-6; a possible D gene is TRBD1 (6 bases). This CDR3 has 17 residues. CDR1 is SEHNR and CDR2 is FQNEAQ in the germline V gene (reference sequence). Trimming shortened V by 6 bases and J by 0 bases, and 15 bases separated the two germline ends. CDR3 region: CASSGAGAFSGANVLTF. CDR3 DNA sequence: TGTGCCAGCAGTGGGGCAGGGGCCTTCTCTGGGGCCAACGTCCTGACTTTC. The full variable domain, rest sourced from reference TRBV7-9 and TRBJ2-6, is DTGVSQNPRHKITKRGQNVTFRCDPISEHNRLYWYRQTLGQGPEFLTYFQNEAQLEKSRLLSDRFSAERPKGSFSTLEIQRTEQGDSAMYLCASSGAGAFSGANVLTFGAGSRLTVL.

The chain is built from TRBV18 and TRBJ1-5; D gene uncertain. Germline V gene sequence: CDR1 KGHSH, CDR2 LQKENI. The CDR3 loop spans 12 amino acids. V was pared by 6 bases and J by 3 bases, with 6 bases between. This CDR3 is CASSLDNQPQHF. DNA of the CDR3: TGTGCCAGCTCCCTCGACAATCAGCCCCAGCATTTT.

The V gene is TRBV28, the J gene TRBJ1-5, with D uncertain. V lost 5 bases, J lost 6 bases, and 8 bases lay in between. This CDR3 comprises 12 residues. CDR1 is MDHEN, CDR2 SYDVKM, per germline. Here the CDR3 DNA reads TGTGCCAGCAGTAATCAGGTTCAGCCCCAGCATTTT. Translated: CASSNQVQPQHF.

The V gene is TRBV5-1, the J gene TRBJ2-2; 7 positions match TRBD1. Trimming cost V 2 bases and J 3 bases; bases outside gene matches: 1. This CDR3 has 14 amino acids. Germline CDR1 is SGHRS and CDR2 is YFSETQ. Written as DNA, the CDR3 is TGCGCCAGCAGCTTCACAGGGGACACCGGGGAGCTGTTTTTT. Its translation is CASSFTGDTGELFF.

This clone was detected only once. The CDR3 DNA reads TGTGCCAGCAGCTTAGGGGACAGCCCTGGAAACACCATATATTTT. The encoded protein is CASSLGDSPGNTIYF. The rearrangement joins TRBV5-6 to TRBJ1-3; 7 bases agree with TRBD1. The germline V gene encodes CDR1 SGHDT and CDR2 YYEEEE. Trimming removed 2 bases from V and 2 bases from J; junction bases left unmatched: 4. This CDR3 has 15 amino acids.

V usage is TRBV30 and J usage is TRBJ2-3; no definite D call. Trimming stripped 3 bases from V and 2 bases from J, with 9 bases between. Germline lookup yields CDR1 GTSNPN and CDR2 SVGIG (reference sequence). The CDR3 totals 13 residues. CDR3 residues: CAWRDGSTDTQYF. Written as DNA, the CDR3 is TGTGCCTGGAGGGACGGATCCACAGATACGCAGTATTTT.

J is TRBJ1-2 and V is TRBV6-5; 7 bases align to TRBD1. Germline CDR1 is MNHEY and CDR2 is SVGAGI. This CDR3 has 14 amino acids. J was trimmed by 2 bases and V by 0 bases; bases with no gene match: 0. The CDR3 nucleotides are TGTGCCAGCAGTTACTCGGGACAGAACTATGGCTACACCTTC. This gives the protein CASSYSGQNYGYTF.

In this sample, this clone turned up a few times. J is TRBJ2-7 and V is TRBV4-1; D is perhaps TRBD1 (5 bases). The CDR3 contains 15 residues. Trimming took 1 base from V and 2 from J, leaving 12 bases between them. Germline CDR1 is MGHRA and CDR2 is YSYEKL. The CDR3 loop reads CASSQADRATYEQYF. The DNA for the CDR3 is TGCGCCAGCAGCCAAGCAGACAGAGCGACCTACGAGCAGTACTTC.

This clone appeared a single time. The V call is TRBV7-8, the J call TRBJ2-2; D is tentatively TRBD1 or TRBD2 (6 bases each). CDR3 length: 16 residues. V was pared by 4 bases and J by 7 bases, with 19 bases between. CDR1 is SGHVS, CDR2 FQNEAQ, per germline. In nucleotides, the CDR3 is TGTGCCAGCAGCTACCAAATTAGGGGGGCGGTCGGGGAGCTGTTTTTT. It codes for CASSYQIRGAVGELFF. Combining the CDR3 with reference TRBV7-8 and TRBJ2-2 gives the whole variable domain GAGVSQSPRYKVAKRGQDVALRCDPISGHVSLFWYQQALGQGPEFLTYFQNEAQLDKSGLPSDRFFAERPEGSVSTLKIQRTQQEDSAVYLCASSYQIRGAVGELFFGEGSRLTVL.

The V call is TRBV6-4, the J call TRBJ2-3; 13 bases are a match to TRBD2. V lost 11 bases and J lost 6; bases outside the gene matches: 11. This CDR3 contains 15 residues. The germline CDR1 and CDR2 sequences are MRHNA and SNTAGT. Written as DNA, the CDR3 is TGTGCCTCGGCGAGGGGGACTAGCGGGATTGATACGCAGTATTTT. Amino acids: CASARGTSGIDTQYF.

This clone was seen only once. The rearrangement links TRBV5-1 to TRBJ2-4, with D perhaps assigned TRBD1 or TRBD2 (5 bases each). The V and J ends lost 4 bases and 4 bases respectively, with 15 bases between them. The CDR3 length is 15 residues. Germline V gives CDR1 SGHRS, CDR2 YFSETQ. The chain's CDR3 is CASSQDPGPKNIQYF. The CDR3 nucleotides read TGCGCCAGCAGCCAGGACCCGGGGCCGAAAAACATTCAGTACTTC.

The chain couples TRBV30 to TRBJ1-3; no clear D. V shed 0 bases and J shed 5 bases, with 5 bases lying between them. Per germline, CDR1 GTSNPN and CDR2 SVGIG (reference sequence). The CDR3 has 12 amino acids. Written as DNA, the CDR3 is TGTGCCTGGAGTGTACTGCGAAACACCATATATTTT. Amino acid sequence: CAWSVLRNTIYF.

The CDR3 nucleotides are TGTGCCATACTGAGGGAATCGAACACCGGGGAGCTGTTTTTT. Translated, it gives CAILRESNTGELFF. The chain has TRBV10-3 and TRBJ2-2, with D perhaps matching TRBD2 (5 bases). This CDR3 has 14 amino acids. The germline V gene encodes CDR1 ENHRY and CDR2 SYGVKD. The germline V and J ends were trimmed by 9 bases and 0 bases, with 11 bases remaining between them.

This clone was detected only a few times. This chain connects TRBV27 to TRBJ2-7; 7 bases are shared with TRBD2. CDR3 length: 14 amino acids. CDR1 and CDR2 (germline): MNHEY, SMNVEV (reference sequence). V lost 3 bases and J lost 2; bases outside the gene matches: 4. The CDR3 loop is CASSLGGSTYEQYF. CDR3 sequence (DNA): TGTGCCAGCAGTTTGGGGGGGTCCACCTACGAGCAGTACTTC.

This chain links TRBV19 with TRBJ2-5; 9 bases match TRBD1. Germline trimming cut 8 bases from V and 4 bases from J; bases unmatched to any gene: 8. The germline V gene encodes CDR1 LNHDA and CDR2 SQIVND (reference sequence). The CDR3 spans 14 residues. CDR3 DNA: TGTGCCAGTTCGCGGGACAGGGCCGCAGAGACCCAGTACTTC. This gives the protein CASSRDRAAETQYF. Complete variable domain (other parts from reference TRBV19 and TRBJ2-5): DGGITQSPKYLFRKEGQNVTLSCEQNLNHDAMYWYRQDPGQGLRLIYYSQIVNDFQKGDIAEGYSVSREKKESFPLTVTSAQKNPTAFYLCASSRDRAAETQYFGPGTRLLVL.

The chain carries TRBV5-1 and TRBJ1-4, with D unclear. CDR1 is SGHRS and CDR2 is YFSETQ in the germline V gene. The V end was cut by 2 bases, the J end by 3 bases, with 8 bases between. The CDR3 loop spans 14 amino acids. CDR3 bases: TGCGCCAGCAGCTTTGTATCTTCTAATGAAAAACTGTTTTTT. Its protein product is CASSFVSSNEKLFF.

This clone appeared a few times. This chain links TRBV18 with TRBJ2-1; no clear D. The CDR3 totals 15 residues. The germline gives CDR1 KGHSH, CDR2 LQKENI. Trimming took off 1 base at V and 8 bases at J, with 15 bases between the two ends. CDR3 nucleotide sequence: TGTGCCAGCTCACCACGGGCCATGGGCGCCGATGAGCAGTTCTTC. Encoded protein: CASSPRAMGADEQFF.

V usage is TRBV7-3 and J usage is TRBJ2-3; tentative D call: TRBD2 (5 bases). The length of the CDR3 is 14 residues. V was shortened by 1 base and J by 2 bases, with 7 bases between the two germline ends. Germline CDR1 and CDR2: SGHTA and FQGTGA. The CDR3: CASSLIGNTDTQYF. CDR3 DNA sequence: TGTGCCAGCAGCTTAATCGGGAACACAGATACGCAGTATTTT.

The V and J genes are TRBV19 and TRBJ2-3; 7 bases agree with TRBD2. This CDR3 comprises 13 residues. CDR1 and CDR2 (germline): LNHDA, SQIVND (reference sequence). Trimming took 5 bases from V and 3 from J; bases not matched to a gene: 2. The CDR3 DNA is TGTGCCAGTAGTGGGGAGGGGACAGATACGCAGTATTTT. It translates to CASSGEGTDTQYF.

The chain has TRBV19 and TRBJ1-2, with 8 bases lining up with TRBD1. Germline loops: CDR1 LNHDA, CDR2 SQIVND (reference sequence). The CDR3 extends over 17 amino acids. Trimming took 0 bases from V and 3 from J; bases not matched to a gene: 9. The CDR3 nucleotides read TGTGCCAGTAGTATAGATACCTGGACAGGGAGAGACTATGGCTACACCTTC. Translated, it gives CASSIDTWTGRDYGYTF.

The rearrangement uses TRBV7-2 and TRBJ2-2, with 9 bases identical to TRBD2. Germline CDR1 and CDR2: SGHTA and FQGNSA. The CDR3 length is 14 residues. After removal of 6 bases from V and 6 bases from J, the junction contained 5 bases not matched to a gene. CDR3 sequence: CASSRTSEAGELFF. The CDR3 nucleotides read TGTGCCAGCAGTCGGACTAGCGAGGCCGGGGAGCTGTTTTTT.

The CDR3 is CATSRTFRNVITYEQYF. CDR3 DNA: TGTGCCACCAGCAGGACTTTCCGGAACGTTATAACCTACGAGCAGTACTTC. The V and J genes are TRBV15 and TRBJ2-7; D is undetermined. CDR1 is LNHNV and CDR2 is YYDKDF in the germline V gene (reference sequence). V was clipped by 3 bases and J by 2 bases, with 20 bases between them. There are 17 residues in the CDR3.

The chain recombines TRBV7-9 with TRBJ1-2; D is perhaps TRBD1 (5 bases). Trimming removed 1 base at V and 4 bases at J, with 10 bases between. The CDR3 contains 14 residues. Germline V lookup: CDR1 SEHNR, CDR2 FQNEAQ (reference sequence). CDR3 sequence (DNA): TGTGCCAGCAGCTTAGGACAGACCACCTATGGCTACACCTTC. Protein sequence: CASSLGQTTYGYTF. The whole variable domain, remainder taken from reference TRBV7-9 and TRBJ1-2, is DTGVSQNPRHKITKRGQNVTFRCDPISEHNRLYWYRQTLGQGPEFLTYFQNEAQLEKSRLLSDRFSAERPKGSFSTLEIQRTEQGDSAMYLCASSLGQTTYGYTFGSGTRLTVV.

The chain carries TRBV4-2 and TRBJ1-1; weak D call: TRBD1 (5 bases). V lost 7 bases to trimming and J lost 4 bases, with 13 bases between them. Germline V gives CDR1 LGHNA, CDR2 YNFKEQ. The CDR3 consists of 13 residues. CDR3 amino acids: CASTPTDSTEAFF. The CDR3 DNA follows: TGTGCCAGCACCCCTACTGACAGCACTGAAGCTTTCTTT.

V and J are TRBV5-1 and TRBJ2-2; 7 positions match TRBD2. Germline trimming cut 4 bases from V and 1 base from J; bases unmatched to any gene: 4. The germline V gene has CDR1 SGHRS and CDR2 YFSETQ. CDR3 length: 15 amino acids. The DNA for the CDR3 is TGCGCCAGCAGCCCCAGCGGGAAGAACACCGGGGAGCTGTTTTTT. Protein: CASSPSGKNTGELFF.

The V call is TRBV28, the J call TRBJ2-2; D possibly corresponds to TRBD1 (5 bases). This CDR3 region has 15 residues. Germline V lookup: CDR1 MDHEN, CDR2 SYDVKM. Between the trimmed V and J ends, which lost 6 bases and 1 base, there was a span of 12 bases. CDR3: CASRPPQGNTGELFF. CDR3 bases: TGTGCCAGCAGGCCGCCGCAGGGGAACACCGGGGAGCTGTTTTTT. Full variable domain (rest looked up from reference TRBV28 and TRBJ2-2): DVKVTQSSRYLVKRTGEKVFLECVQDMDHENMFWYRQDPGLGLRLIYFSYDVKMKEKGDIPEGYSVSREKKERFSLILESASTNQTSMYLCASRPPQGNTGELFFGEGSRLTVL.

This chain connects TRBV27 to TRBJ2-7; perhaps TRBD1 as D (6 bases). Germline V gives CDR1 MNHEY, CDR2 SMNVEV (reference sequence). Deletions cut 3 bases from V and 3 bases from J, with 15 bases between. CDR3 length equals 15 residues. CDR3 nucleotides: TGTGCCAGCAGTTTTTTGTCCCGGGACATCTACGAGCAGTACTTC. It translates to CASSFLSRDIYEQYF.

The CDR3 loop is CAWRQGNTIYF. The DNA of the CDR3 is TGTGCCTGGAGACAGGGAAACACCATATATTTT. The chain couples TRBV30 to TRBJ1-3, with unresolved D. V lost 3 bases and J lost 4, with 4 bases in between. The CDR3 extends over 11 amino acids. Germline V gene lookup returns CDR1 GTSNPN and CDR2 SVGIG (reference sequence). Based on the CDR3 plus reference TRBV30 and TRBJ1-3, the full variable domain is SQTIHQWPATLVQPVGSPLSLECTVEGTSNPNLYWYRQAAGRGLQLLFYSVGIGQISSEVPQNLSASRPQDRQFILSSKKLLLSDSGFYLCAWRQGNTIYFGEGSWLTVV.

The rearrangement uses TRBV5-6 and TRBJ2-7, with a tentative D call TRBD2 (5 bases). The germline V gene has CDR1 SGHDT and CDR2 YYEEEE. V was shortened by 3 bases and J by 4 bases, with 17 bases between the two germline ends. CDR3 length: 15 amino acids. The CDR3 bases are TGTGCCAGCAGCTCCCGGGGAGTGCTCGGATACGAGCAGTACTTC. This codes for CASSSRGVLGYEQYF.